The 21 T cell receptor beta chains reported below all come from one sample, sequenced in a study of cytomegalovirus exposure and HLA in healthy donors. The study ran its PCR with 60 Vbeta and 13 Jbeta primers. Sequencing used immunoSEQ multiplex PCR; TCRdb keeps in-frame clones, though not all of them. Altogether fewer than 200,000 clones are present, around 80% being singletons, with the ten largest covering around 6%. The sequenced material came from PBMCs. The receptors shown here come from a man in his forties or fifties in good health and CMV-seronegative.

The chain uses TRBV6-5 and TRBJ2-7; D is uncertain. Trimming removed 6 bases from V and 2 bases from J, with 11 bases in between. The CDR3 covers 13 residues. CDR1 and CDR2 (germline): MNHEY, SVGAGI. CDR3 sequence: CASSPTQTYEQYF. In nucleotides, the CDR3 is TGTGCCAGCAGCCCCACACAAACCTACGAGCAGTACTTC.

V usage is TRBV5-1 and J usage is TRBJ2-1; the match to TRBD2 covers 12 bases. The CDR3 is 15 amino acids. The junction had 4 bases not matched to a gene; V was cut back by 0 bases and J by 9 bases. Germline V gene lookup returns CDR1 SGHRS and CDR2 YFSETQ. Written as DNA, the CDR3 is TGCGCCAGCAGCTTGGGACTAGCGGGGGCCAGTGAGCAGTTCTTC. It specifies CASSLGLAGASEQFF.

This clone showed up just a few times. The chain recombines TRBV2 with TRBJ1-2; TRBD1 aligns across 7 bases. Germline V gives CDR1 SNHLY, CDR2 FYNNEI. The V and J ends lost 8 bases and 5 bases, in that order; junction bases with no gene match: 17. The CDR3 is made up of 16 amino acids. This CDR3 reads CASELTGIPIGYGYTF. CDR3 coding DNA: TGTGCCAGCGAGTTGACAGGGATCCCAATTGGGTATGGCTACACCTTC.

This clone came up once. The CDR3 reads CASTPFPLGGEYF. The CDR3 DNA reads as TGTGCCAGCACCCCCTTTCCCCTGGGGGGGGAGTACTTC. The chain combines TRBV7-6 with TRBJ2-4; 7 positions match TRBD2. The CDR3 has 13 residues. Germline values: CDR1 SGHVS, CDR2 FNYEAQ. V was clipped by 7 bases and J by 14 bases; unmatched bases: 14.

The V call is TRBV30, the J call TRBJ1-1; D remains ambiguous. With 2 bases removed from V and 2 bases from J, the gap between germline ends came to 12 bases. In germline, CDR1 is GTSNPN, CDR2 SVGIG (reference sequence). This CDR3 region has 14 residues. This chain's CDR3 is CAWSIKRGNTEAFF. As DNA, the CDR3 is TGTGCCTGGAGTATCAAACGGGGAAACACTGAAGCTTTCTTT.

The V and J genes are TRBV27 and TRBJ2-6; 9 nucleotides match TRBD1. The V gene end was trimmed by 2 bases and the J gene end by 2 bases; junction bases not matched to a gene: 7. This CDR3 is 18 amino acids long. CDR1 is MNHEY, CDR2 SMNVEV, per germline (reference sequence). The CDR3 sequence is CASSLTGTGIAGANVLTF. The CDR3 DNA follows: TGTGCCAGCAGTTTAACCGGGACAGGGATAGCTGGGGCCAACGTCCTGACTTTC.

The chain uses TRBV7-2 and TRBJ1-4, with D unclear. Germline lookup yields CDR1 SGHTA and CDR2 FQGNSA. The CDR3 totals 13 residues. Trimming shortened V by 6 bases and J by 6 bases, and 11 bases separated the two germline ends. CDR3 in amino acids: CASSFGGYEKLFF. In nucleotides, the CDR3 is TGTGCCAGCAGTTTCGGCGGATATGAAAAACTGTTTTTT.

The V and J genes are TRBV6-5 and TRBJ1-4, with a tentative D call TRBD1 (6 bases). The CDR3 covers 14 residues. Trimming stripped 6 bases from V and 8 bases from J, with 16 bases between. CDR1 MNHEY and CDR2 SVGAGI come from the germline V gene. For the CDR3, the DNA is TGTGCCAGCAGCCCCGGGACAACGAGGGAAAAACTGTTTTTT. It encodes CASSPGTTREKLFF.

J is TRBJ2-3 and V is TRBV4-2, with 7 bases matching TRBD2. The trim removed 1 base at V and 5 bases at J, leaving 3 bases unmatched. The CDR3 extends over 14 amino acids. Per germline, CDR1 LGHNA and CDR2 YNFKEQ. The CDR3, as DNA: TGTGCCAGCAGCCAAGTTACGGGAGGAGATACGCAGTATTTT. This translates into CASSQVTGGDTQYF.

The CDR3 sequence: CAWSRDRESNQPQHF. The CDR3 region has the DNA TGTGCCTGGAGTAGGGACAGGGAAAGCAATCAGCCCCAGCATTTT. This chain links TRBV30 with TRBJ1-5, with 9 nucleotides matching TRBD1. Per the germline V gene, CDR1 is GTSNPN and CDR2 is SVGIG (reference sequence). V trimming: 2 bases; J trimming: 1 base; junction bases outside the gene matches: 3. This CDR3 region has 15 residues.

This clone was picked up a small number of times. The chain links TRBV7-9 to TRBJ2-7, with 8 nucleotides matching TRBD1. The germline V gene has CDR1 SEHNR and CDR2 FQNEAQ (reference sequence). V trimming: 5 bases; J trimming: 6 bases; junction bases outside the gene matches: 6. This CDR3 spans 13 amino acids. The CDR3 sequence: CASSRQGSSEQYF. The DNA of the CDR3 is TGTGCCAGCAGCCGACAGGGGAGTTCCGAGCAGTACTTC.

Only a few counts were recorded for this clone. V is TRBV30 and J is TRBJ2-1; D not resolved. Germline V gene sequence: CDR1 GTSNPN, CDR2 SVGIG (reference sequence). V was cut by 7 bases and J by 0 bases, with 4 bases left in between. This CDR3 is 11 amino acids long. CDR3 sequence reads: CAFLSYNEQFF. In DNA form, the CDR3 reads TGTGCCTTCCTCTCCTACAATGAGCAGTTCTTC. The variable domain in full, completed from reference TRBV30 and TRBJ2-1, reads SQTIHQWPATLVQPVGSPLSLECTVEGTSNPNLYWYRQAAGRGLQLLFYSVGIGQISSEVPQNLSASRPQDRQFILSSKKLLLSDSGFYLCAFLSYNEQFFGPGTRLTVL.

The J gene is TRBJ2-3, the V gene TRBV7-9; TRBD2 matches at 8 bases. In germline, CDR1 is SEHNR, CDR2 FQNEAQ (reference sequence). CDR3 length: 15 amino acids. After removal of 1 base from V and 6 bases from J, the junction contained 6 bases not matched to a gene. The CDR3 sequence: CASSLGLASRDTQYF. CDR3 DNA: TGTGCCAGCAGCTTAGGACTAGCGAGCAGGGATACGCAGTATTTT.

CDR3 region: CASSPGGVAYEQYF. In DNA form, the CDR3 reads TGCGCCAGCAGCCCCGGGGGGGTCGCCTACGAGCAGTACTTC. The gene calls are TRBV4-3 and TRBJ2-7; 8 bases align to TRBD2. Trimming removed 4 bases from V and 2 bases from J; junction bases left unmatched: 4. The CDR3 covers 14 residues. Germline V CDR1 and CDR2: LGHNA, YSLEER.

The chain employs TRBV7-2 and TRBJ2-7; weak D call: TRBD2 (6 bases). The CDR3 loop spans 16 amino acids. Trimming removed 4 bases from V and 4 bases from J, with 20 bases in between. Germline lookup yields CDR1 SGHTA and CDR2 FQGNSA. CDR3 amino acids: CASSSLASTVGYEQYF. DNA for the CDR3: TGTGCCAGCAGCTCGCTAGCGTCGACAGTCGGGTACGAGCAGTACTTC.

This chain connects TRBV6-6 to TRBJ2-3; TRBD1 aligns across 7 bases. CDR3 length: 14 residues. The junction had 6 bases not matched to a gene; V was cut back by 7 bases and J by 2 bases. The V gene's germline CDR1 is MNHNY and CDR2 SVGAGI (reference sequence). Here the CDR3 DNA reads TGTGCCAGCACCCTTGACAGGGCCACAGATACGCAGTATTTT. This gives the protein CASTLDRATDTQYF.

The chain carries TRBV7-9 and TRBJ1-1; possibly TRBD1 for D (5 bases). Germline V lookup: CDR1 SEHNR, CDR2 FQNEAQ (reference sequence). The V end lost 8 bases, the J end lost 0 bases, and 10 bases lay between the germline ends. The CDR3 covers 13 residues. CDR3 sequence: CASRTTMNTEAFF. The CDR3 DNA is TGTGCCAGCCGGACAACCATGAACACTGAAGCTTTCTTT.

This chain links TRBV7-2 with TRBJ2-1; 7 bases match TRBD2. Per the germline V gene, CDR1 is SGHTA and CDR2 is FQGNSA. This CDR3 spans 15 amino acids. The J segment lost 0 bases and the V segment lost 4 bases, leaving 3 bases of the junction unmatched. Here the CDR3 DNA reads TGTGCCAGCAGCTGGGGAGGGTTCTCCTACAATGAGCAGTTCTTC. Translation gives CASSWGGFSYNEQFF.

The chain carries TRBV10-3 and TRBJ2-1, with TRBD1 as a possible D gene (5 bases). The V end was cut by 0 bases, the J end by 8 bases, with 8 bases between. The CDR3 is 13 amino acids. Germline loops: CDR1 ENHRY, CDR2 SYGVKD. DNA for the CDR3: TGTGCCATCAGTGAGTCAAGGGGCCATGAGCAGTTCTTC. Amino acids: CAISESRGHEQFF.

V and J are TRBV5-6 and TRBJ2-3, with TRBD1 as a possible D gene (6 bases). The length of the CDR3 is 14 residues. The V and J ends lost 2 bases and 6 bases respectively, with 13 bases between them. Germline CDR1 SGHDT, CDR2 YYEEEE. The CDR3 DNA is TGTGCCAGCAGCTTTGAAAGGGGGTGGGATACGCAGTATTTT. Translation gives CASSFERGWDTQYF.

The chain couples TRBV21-1 to TRBJ2-3; the DNA was not used to check the table's D call, TRBD1. TRBV21-1 counts as a pseudogene. This CDR3 contains 16 residues. In nucleotides, the CDR3 is TGTGCCAGCAGAAAAACGGGCAGGGGGCCATCGGATACGCAGTATTTT. Amino acid sequence: CASRKTGRGPSDTQYF.